These 2 T cell receptor beta chains originate from one sample sequenced in a study of T-cell memory formation after mild COVID-19. Using its own MiXCR run on the 5' RACE reads, TCRdb lists one record per CDR3 protein. Among hundreds of thousands of distinct CDR3 sequences listed, around 15% were seen once. Material: PBMCs or a T cell subset sorted from them (not recorded which). The origin of the receptors is a man aged 18 to 30 who had mild COVID-19 (a few samples of this study predate the infection). Cell type and time point are not known.

The table lists this clonotype with a few counts. The chain recombines TRBV30 with TRBJ2-5; 11 bases are a match to TRBD2. V was pared by 2 bases and J by 5 bases, with 4 bases of the junction left unmatched. Germline CDR1 reads GTSNPN; CDR2 reads SVGIG (reference sequence). The CDR3 has 14 amino acids. The CDR3 here is CAWSLAGGLETQYF. The CDR3 DNA sequence: TGTGCCTGGAGTCTAGCGGGGGGTCTGGAGACCCAGTACTTC.

The chain employs TRBV19 and TRBJ2-7, with 7 bases lining up with TRBD2. The ends lost 3 bases at V and 6 bases at J; junction bases unmatched: 8. This CDR3 spans 14 amino acids. Germline-derived CDR1 and CDR2 are LNHDA and SQIVND (reference sequence). CDR3 sequence reads: CASSIPAGGGEQYF. The CDR3 DNA sequence: TGTGCCAGTAGTATCCCGGCTGGCGGGGGCGAGCAGTACTTC.